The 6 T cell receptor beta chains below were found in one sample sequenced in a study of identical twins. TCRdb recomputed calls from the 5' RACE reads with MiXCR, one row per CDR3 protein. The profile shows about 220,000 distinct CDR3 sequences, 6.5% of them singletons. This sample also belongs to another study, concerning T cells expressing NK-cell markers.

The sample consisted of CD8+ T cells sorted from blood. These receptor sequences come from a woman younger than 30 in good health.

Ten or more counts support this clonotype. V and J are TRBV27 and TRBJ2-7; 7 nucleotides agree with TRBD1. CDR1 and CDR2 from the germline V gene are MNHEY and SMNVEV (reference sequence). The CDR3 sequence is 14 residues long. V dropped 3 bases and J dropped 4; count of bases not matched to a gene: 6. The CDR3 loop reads CASSFATGLYEQYF. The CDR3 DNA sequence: TGTGCCAGCAGTTTTGCGACAGGGCTGTACGAGCAGTACTTC.

CDR3 in DNA: TGTGCCAGCAGTCCCACCTGGGGCAGGGACCGACTCACCGGGGAGCTGTTTTTT. Its translation: CASSPTWGRDRLTGELFF. The genes are TRBV6-2 or TRBV6-3 and TRBJ2-2; D is tentatively TRBD1 or TRBD2 (5 bases each). The CDR3 is 18 residues long. Germline loops: CDR1 MNHEY, CDR2 SVGEGT. Trimming took 5 bases from V and 4 from J, leaving 23 bases between them.

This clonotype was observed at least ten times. The CDR3 is CSVGGLRNTGELFF. Here the CDR3 DNA reads TGCAGCGTTGGAGGGCTTAGGAACACCGGGGAGCTGTTTTTT. The V and J genes are TRBV29-1 and TRBJ2-2; possibly TRBD2 for D (5 bases). Germline V gives CDR1 SQVTM, CDR2 ANQGSEA. The CDR3 contains 14 residues. Trimming stripped 4 bases from V and 1 base from J, with 10 bases between.

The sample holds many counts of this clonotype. Here the CDR3 reads CASSYRATNEKLFF. CDR3 DNA sequence: TGTGCCAGCAGTTACAGGGCTACTAATGAAAAACTGTTTTTT. This sequence joins TRBV6-5 and TRBJ1-4; no reliable D call. V was clipped by 2 bases and J by 2 bases, with 6 bases between them. Germline V CDR1 and CDR2: MNHEY, SVGAGI. The CDR3 is 14 amino acids.

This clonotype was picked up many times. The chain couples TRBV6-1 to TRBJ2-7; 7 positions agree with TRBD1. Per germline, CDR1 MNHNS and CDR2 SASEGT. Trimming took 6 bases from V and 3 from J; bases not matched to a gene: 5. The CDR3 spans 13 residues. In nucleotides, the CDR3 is TGTGCCAGCAGCCCACAGGGGTTCTACGAGCAGTACTTC. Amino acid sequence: CASSPQGFYEQYF.

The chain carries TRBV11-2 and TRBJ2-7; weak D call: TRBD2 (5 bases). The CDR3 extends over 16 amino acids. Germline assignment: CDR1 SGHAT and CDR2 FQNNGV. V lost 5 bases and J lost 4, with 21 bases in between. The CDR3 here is CASSPLWERSLYEQYF. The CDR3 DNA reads TGTGCCAGCAGCCCCCTTTGGGAGCGGAGCTTATACGAGCAGTACTTC.